This T cell receptor beta chain was recovered during a study of blood T cell repertoires in COVID-19. Background on the study: Samples came from the United States, Italy and Spain, spanning acute and convalescent COVID-19.

Authors' analysis steps: Scientists estimated how many nucleated cells there were by amplifying reference gene primers. The protocol was immunoSEQ multiplex PCR, while the TCRdb copy is restricted to in-frame clones and leaves out a portion. That table furnishes V, J and clone size, whereas the DNA furnished D and trimming. The sample has approximately 150,000 clones, approximately 90% seen once. The germline V gene encodes CDR1 MNHEY and CDR2 SVGAGI. The V gene lost 0 bases and the J gene lost 4 bases, with 15 bases spanning the gap. The CDR3 covers 16 residues. This sequence originates from a man in his fifties with active or convalescent COVID-19. Sample: peripheral blood. The J gene is TRBJ1-1, the V gene TRBV6-5; possible D gene TRBD1, 6 bases. CDR3 protein: CASSYSSGEFRTEAFF. In nucleotides, the CDR3 is TGTGCCAGCAGTTACTCGTCAGGGGAGTTCCGCACTGAAGCTTTCTTT.